A selection of T cell receptor beta chains follows, all from one sample in a study of blood T cell repertoires in COVID-19. TCRdb keeps only in-frame clones here, not all; method: immunoSEQ multiplex PCR. The top ten hold 8.1% of the sample, which has about 91,000 clones, about 86% seen once. The source material was peripheral blood. These TCRs come from a woman in her 70s with acute or convalescent COVID-19. CDR3s include the opening cysteine and the closing phenylalanine or tryptophan. The D gene is left open where the match is weak. Clone size is given for some rows only: seen once, a few or many times, or a class if the clone is expanded.

>.|TRBV9|TRBJ2-1|.
TGTGCCAGCAGCCCCAGGGCGGGAACCTACAATGAGCAGTTCTTC
CASSPRAGTYNEQFF
>.|TRBV11-2|TRBJ1-2|.
TGTGCCAGCAGCTTCGGTCTTCGGGATTCCTTCGGCTACACCTTC
CASSFGLRDSFGYTF
>.|TRBV18|TRBJ2-7|TRBD2
TGTGCCAGCTCACCTAACCGGGCTGCGGGAGGCTCCTACGAGCAGTACTTC
CASSPNRAAGGSYEQYF
>.|TRBV5-1|TRBJ1-4|.
TGCGCCAGCAGCTTGGATAGGGGGAGCATTGAAAAACTGTTTTTT
CASSLDRGSIEKLFF
>.|TRBV19|TRBJ2-2|TRBD1
TGTGCCAGCCGGTATCCGGGACAGGGGACCGGGGAGCTGTTTTTT
CASRYPGQGTGELFF
>few|TRBV6-5|TRBJ1-3|.
TGTGCCAGCGGAAGGCGGGGGGCTGGAAACACCATATATTTT
CASGRRGAGNTIYF
>.|TRBV19|TRBJ1-5|.
TGTGCCAGTAGTATAGGGGCCCTCGAGGCGGGCCAGCCCCAGCATTTT
CASSIGALEAGQPQHF
>once|TRBV19|TRBJ2-4|.
TGTGCCAGTAGTATTTTTGGACAGAAAAACATTCAGTACTTC
CASSIFGQKNIQYF
>.|TRBV5-1|TRBJ2-6|.
TGCGCCAGCAGCTTGGCCCCGACAGTCTCTGGGGCCAACGTCCTGACTTTC
CASSLAPTVSGANVLTF
>.|TRBV28|TRBJ1-2|.
TGTGCCAGCAGTTTATCTGCCAGGGGAGTGGGCTACACCTTC
CASSLSARGVGYTF
>.|TRBV5-1|TRBJ1-2|TRBD1
TGCGCCAGCAGCCCCGGCGACAGGGGAGCCAACTATGGCTACACCTTC
CASSPGDRGANYGYTF
>few|TRBV7-2|TRBJ1-4|TRBD1
TGTGCCAGCAGCTTAGGGGTCGGACAGGGTGGTGAAAAACTGTTTTTT
CASSLGVGQGGEKLFF
>.|TRBV19|TRBJ1-2|.
TGTGCCAGTAGCCAGGCATTGGGTGGCTACACCTTC
CASSQALGGYTF
>once|TRBV5-8|TRBJ1-6|.
TGTGCCAGCAGAAAGGGGGGGCTGGCTAATTCACCCCTCCACTTT
CASRKGGLANSPLHF
>.|TRBV13|TRBJ2-1|TRBD2
TGTGCCAGCAGCTTAGATGCACTAGCGGGGGTGCACGAGCAGTTCTTC
CASSLDALAGVHEQFF
>.|TRBV6-5|TRBJ1-4|TRBD1
TGTGCCAGCAGTACGGACAGGCTTTCTAATGAAAAACTGTTTTTT
CASSTDRLSNEKLFF
>.|TRBV5-1|TRBJ2-1|.
TGCGCCAGCAGCTTGGGCCCGGCGGTCAATGAGCAGTTCTTC
CASSLGPAVNEQFF
>.|TRBV9|TRBJ1-5|TRBD1
TGTGCCAGCAGCGTGGGACAGGGAAGCAATCAGCCCCAGCATTTT
CASSVGQGSNQPQHF
>.|TRBV4-1|TRBJ1-2|.
TGCGCCAGCAGCCAAGAGAGGCCGGGCTATGGCTACACCTTC
CASSQERPGYGYTF
>.|TRBV6-5|TRBJ1-1|.
TGTGCCAGCAGGCAACGACAGTTCTCTGAAGCTTTCTTT
CASRQRQFSEAFF
>.|TRBV6-6|TRBJ2-2|.
TGTGCCAGCAGTTACCTGTCGAACACCGGGGAGCTGTTTTTT
CASSYLSNTGELFF
>.|TRBV11-2|TRBJ2-7|TRBD2
TGTGCCAGCAGCTTCAGCGGGGTCAGACACTACGAGCAGTACTTC
CASSFSGVRHYEQYF
>.|TRBV27|TRBJ1-6|.
TGTGCCAGCAGTTTAGGGCATCAGGAACCCCTCCACTTT
CASSLGHQEPLHF
>few|TRBV4-1|TRBJ1-5|.
TGCGCCAGCAGCCAAGACGGGAGTCAGCCCCAGCATTTT
CASSQDGSQPQHF
>.|TRBV14|TRBJ1-2|.
TGTGCCAGCAGCTCCCAGGACAGAGCACGAAGCTATGGCTACACCTTC
CASSSQDRARSYGYTF
>.|TRBV28|TRBJ2-2|.
TGTGCCAGCAGCCACCAGTTAGCGGACCCGAACACCGGGGAGCTGTTTTTT
CASSHQLADPNTGELFF
>.|TRBV15|TRBJ1-6|.
TGTGCCACCAGCAGAGATCAAGGTGACAGGTATAATTCACCCCTCCACTTT
CATSRDQGDRYNSPLHF
>.|TRBV7-2|TRBJ2-1|.
TGTGCCAGCAGCCGGGATTCGGGGATAGGAGAGCAGTTCTTC
CASSRDSGIGEQFF
>.|TRBV5-1|TRBJ2-5|.
TGCGCCAGCGGAATTGGAGGGGGCGGTGAGACCCAGTACTTC
CASGIGGGGETQYF
>.|TRBV10-1|TRBJ2-7|TRBD2
TGCGCCAGCAGTAAGGGACTAGCGGGAGCCTACGAGCAGTACTTC
CASSKGLAGAYEQYF
>.|TRBV3-1/TRBV3-2|TRBJ1-2|TRBD1
TGTGCCAGCAGCCACACAGGGGCGACCCACTATGGCTACACCTTC
CASSHTGATHYGYTF
>.|TRBV10-3|TRBJ2-3|TRBD1
TGTGCCATCAGTGACCCACCGGGACAGGGGGATACGCAGTATTTT
CAISDPPGQGDTQYF
>.|TRBV10-3|TRBJ2-1|TRBD2
TGTGCCATCAGTGAATTAGCGGGAGGGCCTTACAATGAGCAGTTCTTC
CAISELAGGPYNEQFF
>once|TRBV5-1|TRBJ1-6|TRBD1
TGCGCCAGCAGCTTGTGGGAGATGGACAGGGGGAATTCACCCCTCCACTTT
CASSLWEMDRGNSPLHF
>.|TRBV10-3|TRBJ2-7|TRBD2
TGTGCCATCAGTGAGACAGGGAGCTCACTAGCGGGAGGGCTTTACGAGCAGTACTTC
CAISETGSSLAGGLYEQYF
>.|TRBV7-9|TRBJ2-7|TRBD1
TGTGCCAGCAGCTTAGCGACCGCGGACAGGGGAGGCTCCTACGAGCAGTACTTC
CASSLATADRGGSYEQYF
>.|TRBV11-2|TRBJ2-1|.
TGTGCCAGCAGCTTCCCGGGACTCTACAATGAGCAGTTCTTC
CASSFPGLYNEQFF
>.|TRBV3-1/TRBV3-2|TRBJ2-5|.
TGTGCCAGCGGTTCGGGGAATGAGGAGACCCAGTACTTC
CASGSGNEETQYF
>once|TRBV24-1|TRBJ2-1|.
TGTGCCACCAGTGATCAAGGAAGGGGCAATGAGCAGTTCTTC
CATSDQGRGNEQFF
>.|TRBV14|TRBJ1-4|.
TGTGCCAGCAGCCAAGTTCGGACAGTTAATGAAAAACTGTTTTTT
CASSQVRTVNEKLFF
>once|TRBV12-3/TRBV12-4|TRBJ1-4|.
TGTGCCAGCAGGCCTTCGGGGGGCGAAAAACTGTTTTTT
CASRPSGGEKLFF
>.|TRBV2|TRBJ2-2|.
TGTGCCAGCAGTGAAATAGAGGGAGCTTACGGGGAGCTGTTTTTT
CASSEIEGAYGELFF
>.|TRBV3-1/TRBV3-2|TRBJ2-3|TRBD2
TGTGCCAGCAGCCTCACTAGTGGGGACTATCAGACAGATACGCAGTATTTT
CASSLTSGDYQTDTQYF
>once|TRBV29-1|TRBJ2-5|.
TGCAGCGTTGGTGGTTGGCTGGGCGGGGAGACCCAGTACTTC
CSVGGWLGGETQYF
>.|TRBV5-1|TRBJ2-5|.
TGCGCCAGCAGCTCCTTCCCCGGGGAGACCCAGTACTTC
CASSSFPGETQYF
>once|TRBV29-1|TRBJ2-1|.
TGCAGCGTTGAACCGGACAAGGGCTTAGAGCAGTTCTTC
CSVEPDKGLEQFF
>.|TRBV19|TRBJ2-2|TRBD2
TGTGCCAGTAGCCCAGGACTAGCGGGTACCGGGGAGCTGTTTTTT
CASSPGLAGTGELFF
>.|TRBV2|TRBJ2-7|TRBD1
TGTGCCAGCAACAGCGCGACAGGGGAAGACTACGAGCAGTACTTC
CASNSATGEDYEQYF
>.|TRBV10-1|TRBJ1-5|.
TGCGCCAGCAGTGATCGGGACTCCCTGGGGATTCAGCCCCAGCATTTT
CASSDRDSLGIQPQHF
>.|TRBV30|TRBJ1-1|.
TGTGCCTGGAGTGTCATGGACAGAATGAACGCTGAAGCTTTCTTT
CAWSVMDRMNAEAFF
>.|TRBV5-1|TRBJ2-7|.
TGCGCCAGCAGCCACGGGGGTGGGTACGAGCAGTACTTC
CASSHGGGYEQYF
>.|TRBV2|TRBJ1-4|TRBD1
TGTGCCAGCGCGGGACAGGGTTATGAAAAACTGTTTTTT
CASAGQGYEKLFF